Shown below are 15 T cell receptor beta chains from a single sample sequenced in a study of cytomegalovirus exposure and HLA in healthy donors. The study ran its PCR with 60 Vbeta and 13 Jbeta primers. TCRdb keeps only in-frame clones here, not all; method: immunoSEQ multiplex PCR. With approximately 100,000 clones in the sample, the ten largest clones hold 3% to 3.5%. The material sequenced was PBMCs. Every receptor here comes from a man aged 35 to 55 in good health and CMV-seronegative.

The DNA for the CDR3 is TGTGCCAGCAGCTTCACCTCAGGGGGCACCTACGAGCAGTACTTC. Its protein is CASSFTSGGTYEQYF. The chain recombines TRBV11-3 with TRBJ2-7; TRBD1 agrees at 8 bases. This CDR3 is built from 15 residues. CDR1 and CDR2 from the germline V gene are SGHNT and YENEEA. Losses at the gene ends were 3 bases for V and 2 bases for J; bases not matched to a gene: 6.

CDR3 bases: TGTGCCAGCAGCTTGGCGGGGCCTAGTGGCTACACCTTC. Amino acids: CASSLAGPSGYTF. The rearrangement uses TRBV7-2 and TRBJ1-2, with D maybe TRBD1 (5 bases). V was shortened by 3 bases and J by 7 bases, with 12 bases between the two germline ends. The CDR3 is 13 amino acids. Germline values: CDR1 SGHTA, CDR2 FQGNSA.

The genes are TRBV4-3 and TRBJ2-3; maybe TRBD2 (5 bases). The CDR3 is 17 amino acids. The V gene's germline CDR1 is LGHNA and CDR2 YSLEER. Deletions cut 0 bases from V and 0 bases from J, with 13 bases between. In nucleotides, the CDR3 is TGCGCCAGCAGCCAAGATCTGGGCGGGTCTAGCACAGATACGCAGTATTTT. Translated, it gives CASSQDLGGSSTDTQYF.

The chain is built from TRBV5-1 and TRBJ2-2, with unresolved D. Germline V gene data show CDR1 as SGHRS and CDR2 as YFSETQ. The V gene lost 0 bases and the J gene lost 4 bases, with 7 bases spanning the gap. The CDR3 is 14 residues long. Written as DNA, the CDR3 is TGCGCCAGCAGCTTGGGAGTCGCCACCGGGGAGCTGTTTTTT. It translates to CASSLGVATGELFF.

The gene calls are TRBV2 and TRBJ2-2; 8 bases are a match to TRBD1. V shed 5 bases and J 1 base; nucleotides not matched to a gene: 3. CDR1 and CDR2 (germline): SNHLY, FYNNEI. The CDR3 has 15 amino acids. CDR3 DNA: TGTGCCAGCAGTTTACAGGGGGAGAACACCGGGGAGCTGTTTTTT. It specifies CASSLQGENTGELFF.

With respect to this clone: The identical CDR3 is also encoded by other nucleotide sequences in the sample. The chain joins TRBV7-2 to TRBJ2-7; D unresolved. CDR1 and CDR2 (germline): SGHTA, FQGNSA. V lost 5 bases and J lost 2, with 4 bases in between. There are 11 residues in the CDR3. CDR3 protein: CASSPAYEQYF. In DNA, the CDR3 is TGTGCCAGCAGCCCCGCCTACGAGCAGTACTTC.

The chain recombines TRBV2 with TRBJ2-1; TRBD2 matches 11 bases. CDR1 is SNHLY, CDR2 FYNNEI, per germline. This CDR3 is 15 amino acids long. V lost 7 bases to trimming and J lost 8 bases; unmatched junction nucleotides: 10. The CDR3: CASILSGRAEDEQFF. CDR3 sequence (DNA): TGTGCCAGCATCCTTAGCGGGAGGGCCGAAGATGAGCAGTTCTTC.

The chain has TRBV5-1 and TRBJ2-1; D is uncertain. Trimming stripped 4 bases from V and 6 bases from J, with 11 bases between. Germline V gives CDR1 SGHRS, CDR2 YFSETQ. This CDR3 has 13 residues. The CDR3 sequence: CASSEPVVNEQFF. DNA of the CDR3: TGCGCCAGCAGCGAGCCCGTGGTCAATGAGCAGTTCTTC.

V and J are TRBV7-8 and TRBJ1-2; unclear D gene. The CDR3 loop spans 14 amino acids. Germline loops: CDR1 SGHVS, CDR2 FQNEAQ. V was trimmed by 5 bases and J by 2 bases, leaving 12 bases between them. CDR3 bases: TGTGCCAGCAGCCAGGATAACAAAAACTATGGCTACACCTTC. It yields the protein CASSQDNKNYGYTF. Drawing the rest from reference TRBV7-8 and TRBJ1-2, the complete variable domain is GAGVSQSPRYKVAKRGQDVALRCDPISGHVSLFWYQQALGQGPEFLTYFQNEAQLDKSGLPSDRFFAERPEGSVSTLKIQRTQQEDSAVYLCASSQDNKNYGYTFGSGTRLTVV.

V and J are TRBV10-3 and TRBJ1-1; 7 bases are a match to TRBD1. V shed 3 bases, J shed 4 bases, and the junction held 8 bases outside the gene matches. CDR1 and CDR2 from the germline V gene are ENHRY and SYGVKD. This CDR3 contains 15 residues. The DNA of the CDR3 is TGTGCCATCAGTGAATACAGGGGAGGAAGCACTGAAGCTTTCTTT. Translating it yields CAISEYRGGSTEAFF.

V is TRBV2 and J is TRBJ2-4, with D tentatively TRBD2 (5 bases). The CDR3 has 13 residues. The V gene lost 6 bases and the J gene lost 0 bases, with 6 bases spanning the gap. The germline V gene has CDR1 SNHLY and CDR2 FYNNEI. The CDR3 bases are TGTGCCAGCAGCGGGGAAGCCAAAAACATTCAGTACTTC. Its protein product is CASSGEAKNIQYF.

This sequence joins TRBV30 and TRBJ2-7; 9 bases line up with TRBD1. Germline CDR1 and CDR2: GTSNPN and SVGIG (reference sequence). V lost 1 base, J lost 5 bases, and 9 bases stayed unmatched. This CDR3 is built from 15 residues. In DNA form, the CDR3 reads TGTGCCTGGAGTGGGCCCGGGACAGGGACCGACGAGCAGTACTTC. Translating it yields CAWSGPGTGTDEQYF. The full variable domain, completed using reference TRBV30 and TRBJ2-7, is SQTIHQWPATLVQPVGSPLSLECTVEGTSNPNLYWYRQAAGRGLQLLFYSVGIGQISSEVPQNLSASRPQDRQFILSSKKLLLSDSGFYLCAWSGPGTGTDEQYFGPGTRLTVT.

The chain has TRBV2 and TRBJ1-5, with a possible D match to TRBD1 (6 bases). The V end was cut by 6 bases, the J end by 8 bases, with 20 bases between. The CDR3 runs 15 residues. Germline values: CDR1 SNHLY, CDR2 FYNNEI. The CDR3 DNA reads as TGTGCCAGCAGCGCCGGGACAACCGAGGAGGAGCCCCAGCATTTT. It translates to CASSAGTTEEEPQHF.

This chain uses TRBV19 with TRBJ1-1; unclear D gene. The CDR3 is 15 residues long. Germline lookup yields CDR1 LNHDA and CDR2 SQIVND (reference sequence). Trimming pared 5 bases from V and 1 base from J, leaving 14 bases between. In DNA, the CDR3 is TGTGCCAGTAGTTGGGAGGCAAGACAGAACACTGAAGCTTTCTTT. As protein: CASSWEARQNTEAFF.

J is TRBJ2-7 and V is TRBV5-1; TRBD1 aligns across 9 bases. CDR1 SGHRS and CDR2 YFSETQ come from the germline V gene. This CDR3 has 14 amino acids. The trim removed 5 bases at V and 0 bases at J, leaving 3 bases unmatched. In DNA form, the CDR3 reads TGCGCCAGCAGGCGACAGGGGGGCTCCTACGAGCAGTACTTC. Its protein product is CASRRQGGSYEQYF.